A selection of T cell receptor beta chains follows, all from one sample in a study of HIV-infected patients and healthy controls. TCRdb analysed the 5' RACE reads with MiXCR anew, one entry per CDR3 protein. The sample includes about 67,000 distinct CDR3 sequences, around 16% seen only once; the top ten take approximately 6%. Sequencing was performed on CD4+ T cells from blood. These receptors were collected from a human donor in good health. Each CDR3 is given with its conserved first and last residue. Each record gives: J gene, V gene, CDR3 length, D gene, clone size, CDR3 protein, CDR3 DNA. The D gene is left open where the match is weak. Size is stated for part of the rows, as once, few or many counts, or as a class when the clone is expanded.

J gene: TRBJ1-6; V gene: TRBV7-2; CDR3 length: 18; D gene: -; clone size: -; CDR3 protein: CASSPLQGLPPRNSPLHF; CDR3 DNA: TGTGCCAGCAGCCCGCTCCAGGGGCTCCCCCCCCGGAATTCACCCCTCCACTTT
J gene: TRBJ2-6; V gene: TRBV7-2; CDR3 length: 16; D gene: -; clone size: -; CDR3 protein: CASSLRTVFGANVLTF; CDR3 DNA: TGTGCCAGCAGCTTGCGGACAGTCTTTGGGGCCAACGTCCTGACTTTC
J gene: TRBJ2-7; V gene: TRBV7-9; CDR3 length: 14; D gene: -; clone size: -; CDR3 protein: CASSVGGTVGEQYF; CDR3 DNA: TGTGCCAGCAGCGTGGGGGGTACGGTGGGTGAGCAGTACTTC
J gene: TRBJ2-5; V gene: TRBV5-1; CDR3 length: 14; D gene: -; clone size: many; CDR3 protein: CASSLQLPQETQYF; CDR3 DNA: TGCGCCAGCAGCTTACAATTACCCCAAGAGACCCAGTACTTC
J gene: TRBJ1-1; V gene: TRBV5-5; CDR3 length: 16; D gene: -; clone size: few; CDR3 protein: CASSLAPLGGNTEAFF; CDR3 DNA: TGTGCCAGCAGCTTGGCCCCTCTAGGGGGGAACACTGAAGCTTTCTTT
J gene: TRBJ1-5; V gene: TRBV6-1; CDR3 length: 15; D gene: TRBD1; clone size: -; CDR3 protein: CASRKGQGDNQPQHF; CDR3 DNA: TGTGCCAGCAGGAAAGGACAGGGCGACAATCAGCCCCAGCATTTT
J gene: TRBJ1-5; V gene: TRBV6-6; CDR3 length: 15; D gene: TRBD1; clone size: many; CDR3 protein: CASSYEGASNQPQHF; CDR3 DNA: TGTGCCAGCAGTTACGAGGGGGCAAGCAATCAGCCCCAGCATTTT
J gene: TRBJ1-1; V gene: TRBV5-1; CDR3 length: 18; D gene: TRBD1; clone size: -; CDR3 protein: CASTRTGGNMWVNTEAFF; CDR3 DNA: TGCGCCAGCACCCGGACAGGCGGAAACATGTGGGTGAACACTGAAGCTTTCTTT
J gene: TRBJ1-5; V gene: TRBV12-3/TRBV12-4; CDR3 length: 14; D gene: -; clone size: many; CDR3 protein: CASRLSGAQQPQHF; CDR3 DNA: TGTGCCAGCAGGTTATCAGGGGCCCAGCAGCCCCAGCATTTT
J gene: TRBJ1-1; V gene: TRBV7-9; CDR3 length: 12; D gene: -; clone size: few; CDR3 protein: CASSSRGSEAFF; CDR3 DNA: TGTGCCAGCAGCTCTCGGGGATCTGAAGCTTTCTTT
J gene: TRBJ2-1; V gene: TRBV13; CDR3 length: 13; D gene: -; clone size: -; CDR3 protein: CASSLWPYNEQFF; CDR3 DNA: TGTGCCAGCAGCTTATGGCCGTACAATGAGCAGTTCTTC
J gene: TRBJ2-7; V gene: TRBV2; CDR3 length: 15; D gene: TRBD2; clone size: -; CDR3 protein: CATSQRLRGAYEQYF; CDR3 DNA: TGTGCCACCTCCCAACGCCTCCGGGGGGCCTACGAGCAGTACTTC
J gene: TRBJ1-1; V gene: TRBV12-5; CDR3 length: 12; D gene: -; clone size: few; CDR3 protein: CASGLGQGRAFF; CDR3 DNA: TGTGCTAGTGGTTTGGGGCAGGGCAGGGCTTTCTTT
J gene: TRBJ1-6; V gene: TRBV12-3/TRBV12-4; CDR3 length: 13; D gene: -; clone size: many; CDR3 protein: CASSSTRHSPLHF; CDR3 DNA: TGTGCCAGCAGCTCGACCCGGCATTCACCCCTCCACTTT
J gene: TRBJ2-3; V gene: TRBV20-1; CDR3 length: 16; D gene: TRBD1; clone size: few; CDR3 protein: CSARDPGQGRTDTQYF; CDR3 DNA: TGCAGTGCTAGAGATCCCGGACAGGGTCGCACAGATACGCAGTATTTT
J gene: TRBJ2-7; V gene: TRBV11-2; CDR3 length: 12; D gene: TRBD2; clone size: few; CDR3 protein: CASSPGLAAQYF; CDR3 DNA: TGTGCCAGCAGCCCGGGACTAGCGGCGCAGTACTTC
J gene: TRBJ2-3; V gene: TRBV4-3; CDR3 length: 15; D gene: TRBD2; clone size: -; CDR3 protein: CASSQDGGGRGTQYF; CDR3 DNA: TGCGCCAGCAGCCAAGATGGCGGGGGGCGAGGTACGCAGTATTTT
J gene: TRBJ2-3; V gene: TRBV5-1; CDR3 length: 14; D gene: -; clone size: many; CDR3 protein: CASSPRGVADTQYF; CDR3 DNA: TGCGCCAGCTCCCCCAGGGGAGTGGCAGATACGCAGTATTTT
J gene: TRBJ2-3; V gene: TRBV11-2; CDR3 length: 24; D gene: TRBD2; clone size: few; CDR3 protein: CASSHSTKTPGLAGGWIRTDTQYF; CDR3 DNA: TGTGCCAGCAGCCATTCGACTAAAACACCGGGACTAGCGGGAGGATGGATAAGGACAGATACGCAGTATTTT
J gene: TRBJ2-4; V gene: TRBV28; CDR3 length: 12; D gene: -; clone size: many; CDR3 protein: CASGPGENIQYF; CDR3 DNA: TGTGCCAGCGGACCGGGCGAAAACATTCAGTACTTC
J gene: TRBJ2-3; V gene: TRBV6-2/TRBV6-3; CDR3 length: 13; D gene: -; clone size: -; CDR3 protein: CASERASTDTQYF; CDR3 DNA: TGTGCCAGCGAAAGGGCTAGCACAGATACGCAGTATTTT
J gene: TRBJ2-1; V gene: TRBV7-2; CDR3 length: 14; D gene: -; clone size: -; CDR3 protein: CASSPGGLPNEQFF; CDR3 DNA: TGTGCCAGCAGCCCCGGTGGGCTGCCGAATGAGCAGTTCTTC
J gene: TRBJ1-1; V gene: TRBV20-1; CDR3 length: 15; D gene: -; clone size: few; CDR3 protein: CSAPRTGGRGTEAFF; CDR3 DNA: TGCAGTGCTCCGCGAACGGGGGGACGAGGAACTGAAGCTTTCTTT
J gene: TRBJ2-1; V gene: TRBV3-1; CDR3 length: 15; D gene: TRBD1; clone size: -; CDR3 protein: CASSRQDRDYNEQFF; CDR3 DNA: TGTGCCAGCAGCCGTCAGGACAGGGATTACAATGAGCAGTTCTTC
J gene: TRBJ2-1; V gene: TRBV6-2/TRBV6-3; CDR3 length: 15; D gene: -; clone size: many; CDR3 protein: CATHPWRDRINEQFF; CDR3 DNA: TGTGCCACCCACCCTTGGAGGGATAGGATCAATGAGCAGTTCTTC
J gene: TRBJ2-7; V gene: TRBV20-1; CDR3 length: 16; D gene: -; clone size: -; CDR3 protein: CSARGRRGGSSYEQYF; CDR3 DNA: TGCAGTGCTAGAGGGAGGAGGGGGGGGAGCTCCTACGAGCAGTACTTC
J gene: TRBJ2-3; V gene: TRBV18; CDR3 length: 14; D gene: -; clone size: -; CDR3 protein: CASSPPRSTDTQYF; CDR3 DNA: TGTGCCAGCTCACCGCCCAGGAGCACAGATACGCAGTATTTT
J gene: TRBJ1-2; V gene: TRBV11-3; CDR3 length: 13; D gene: -; clone size: -; CDR3 protein: CASSSPRTSGYTF; CDR3 DNA: TGTGCCAGCAGCTCCCCCCGAACGTCTGGCTACACCTTC
J gene: TRBJ2-3; V gene: TRBV14; CDR3 length: 19; D gene: -; clone size: few; CDR3 protein: CASSQDTYYRGWSTDTQYF; CDR3 DNA: TGTGCCAGCAGCCAAGATACCTACTATCGGGGGTGGAGCACAGATACGCAGTATTTT
J gene: TRBJ1-1; V gene: TRBV29-1; CDR3 length: 11; D gene: TRBD1; clone size: many; CDR3 protein: CSGQGNSEAFF; CDR3 DNA: TGCAGCGGACAGGGCAACAGTGAAGCTTTCTTT
J gene: TRBJ1-2; V gene: TRBV30; CDR3 length: 14; D gene: TRBD1; clone size: few; CDR3 protein: CAWSRQGPNYGYTF; CDR3 DNA: TGTGCCTGGAGTAGACAGGGACCGAACTATGGCTACACCTTC
J gene: TRBJ2-1; V gene: TRBV7-2; CDR3 length: 15; D gene: -; clone size: few; CDR3 protein: CASSLALALATEQFF; CDR3 DNA: TGTGCCAGCAGCTTAGCTCTAGCCTTGGCAACTGAGCAGTTCTTC
J gene: TRBJ2-3; V gene: TRBV29-1; CDR3 length: 13; D gene: -; clone size: many; CDR3 protein: CSVDARRTDTQYF; CDR3 DNA: TGCAGCGTTGATGCCAGACGCACAGATACGCAGTATTTT
J gene: TRBJ2-3; V gene: TRBV9; CDR3 length: 15; D gene: TRBD1; clone size: -; CDR3 protein: CASSLRQGRTDTQYF; CDR3 DNA: TGTGCCAGCAGCCTCAGACAGGGGCGAACAGATACGCAGTATTTT
J gene: TRBJ2-5; V gene: TRBV12-3/TRBV12-4; CDR3 length: 17; D gene: TRBD2; clone size: few; CDR3 protein: CASSSGRSGNDRETQYF; CDR3 DNA: TGTGCCAGCAGTTCAGGACGTAGCGGGAATGATCGAGAGACCCAGTACTTC
J gene: TRBJ2-3; V gene: TRBV9; CDR3 length: 12; D gene: -; clone size: few; CDR3 protein: CASSEGPDTQYF; CDR3 DNA: TGTGCCAGCAGCGAAGGCCCAGATACGCAGTATTTT
J gene: TRBJ2-6; V gene: TRBV6-2/TRBV6-3; CDR3 length: 16; D gene: -; clone size: -; CDR3 protein: CASSYGQSSGANVLTF; CDR3 DNA: TGTGCCAGCAGTTACGGACAGTCTTCTGGGGCCAACGTCCTGACTTTC
J gene: TRBJ2-2; V gene: TRBV5-1; CDR3 length: 14; D gene: TRBD1; clone size: -; CDR3 protein: CASSLVGGPGELFF; CDR3 DNA: TGCGCCAGCAGCTTAGTAGGGGGCCCCGGGGAGCTGTTTTTT
J gene: TRBJ2-3; V gene: TRBV2; CDR3 length: 13; D gene: TRBD2; clone size: -; CDR3 protein: CAGKTSNTDTQYF; CDR3 DNA: TGTGCCGGAAAGACTAGCAACACAGATACGCAGTATTTT
J gene: TRBJ2-3; V gene: TRBV7-9; CDR3 length: 16; D gene: -; clone size: many; CDR3 protein: CASSSTGIRRQDTQYF; CDR3 DNA: TGTGCCAGCAGCTCGACTGGGATTAGGCGACAGGATACGCAGTATTTT
J gene: TRBJ1-2; V gene: TRBV29-1; CDR3 length: 15; D gene: -; clone size: few; CDR3 protein: CSVPARGSTIYGYTF; CDR3 DNA: TGCAGCGTCCCCGCCCGGGGGTCTACTATTTATGGCTACACCTTC
J gene: TRBJ2-5; V gene: TRBV19; CDR3 length: 13; D gene: -; clone size: many; CDR3 protein: CASSIELRGTQYF; CDR3 DNA: TGTGCCAGTAGTATAGAATTAAGAGGGACCCAGTACTTC
J gene: TRBJ1-5; V gene: TRBV28; CDR3 length: 14; D gene: TRBD1; clone size: -; CDR3 protein: CAIRTGGKNQPQHF; CDR3 DNA: TGTGCCATCCGGACAGGGGGAAAGAATCAGCCCCAGCATTTT
J gene: TRBJ1-1; V gene: TRBV11-3; CDR3 length: 15; D gene: -; clone size: few; CDR3 protein: CASSEGHLANTEAFF; CDR3 DNA: TGTGCCAGCAGCGAGGGACATCTCGCCAACACTGAAGCTTTCTTT
J gene: TRBJ2-4; V gene: TRBV30; CDR3 length: 15; D gene: TRBD2; clone size: few; CDR3 protein: CAWSYSGTPKNIQYF; CDR3 DNA: TGTGCCTGGAGTTATAGCGGGACTCCTAAAAACATTCAGTACTTC
J gene: TRBJ2-1; V gene: TRBV12-5; CDR3 length: 14; D gene: -; clone size: few; CDR3 protein: CADSGDGSYNEQFF; CDR3 DNA: TGTGCTGATAGCGGAGACGGCTCCTACAATGAGCAGTTCTTC